The 11 T cell receptor beta chains presented below share a single source sample, sequenced in a study of cytomegalovirus exposure and HLA in healthy donors. The primer mix had 60 Vbeta and 13 Jbeta primers. Assay used: immunoSEQ multiplex PCR; TCRdb lists only in-frame clones, some missing. The profile shows some 100,000 clones, about 77% of them singletons. Material for sequencing was PBMCs. These receptors all come from a woman between 50 and 59 years old in good health and CMV-seropositive.

CDR3 in amino acids: CASSLRSLEAFF. The CDR3 DNA is TGTGCCAGCAGTTTGCGGTCCCTTGAAGCTTTCTTT. V is TRBV28 and J is TRBJ1-1, with D uncertain. The CDR3 contains 12 residues. Trimming cost V 3 bases and J 7 bases, with 9 bases left between them. Germline assignment: CDR1 MDHEN and CDR2 SYDVKM.

The chain couples TRBV6-5 to TRBJ2-2, with D possibly TRBD1 on 5 matching bases. CDR3 length: 14 amino acids. Germline V gene lookup returns CDR1 MNHEY and CDR2 SVGAGI. The ends were cut back, 7 bases at V and 1 base at J, with 10 bases in the middle. The CDR3 DNA reads as TGTGCCAGCACGCAGGGTTTGAACACCGGGGAGCTGTTTTTT. Its translation: CASTQGLNTGELFF.

The chain joins TRBV5-1 to TRBJ2-1; 9 bases agree with TRBD2. Germline CDR1 reads SGHRS; CDR2 reads YFSETQ. V shed 4 bases, J shed 8 bases, and the junction held 13 bases outside the gene matches. The length of the CDR3 is 16 residues. CDR3 in amino acids: CASSTFSSGDLDEQFF. In nucleotides, the CDR3 is TGCGCCAGCAGCACCTTTTCTAGCGGGGATCTGGATGAGCAGTTCTTC. Supplemented by reference TRBV5-1 and TRBJ2-1, the full variable domain reads KAGVTQTPRYLIKTRGQQVTLSCSPISGHRSVSWYQQTPGQGLQFLFEYFSETQRNKGNFPGRFSGRQFSNSRSEMNVSTLELGDSALYLCASSTFSSGDLDEQFFGPGTRLTVL.

This clone appeared a few times. The chain recombines TRBV7-9 with TRBJ2-1, with 10 bases lining up with TRBD2. Germline V lookup: CDR1 SEHNR, CDR2 FQNEAQ (reference sequence). V trimming: 8 bases; J trimming: 4 bases; junction bases outside the gene matches: 5. This CDR3 is 14 amino acids long. The CDR3 DNA reads as TGTGCCAGCGGGGGGACTAGCGCTTACAATGAGCAGTTCTTC. It is translated as CASGGTSAYNEQFF.

As DNA, the CDR3 is TGTGCCAGCAGTGAAGCGCTTCAGGGGCCGGATTTCGGCTACACCTTC. This translates into CASSEALQGPDFGYTF. The V gene is TRBV2, the J gene TRBJ1-2; D might be TRBD1 (6 bases). V dropped 0 bases and J dropped 8 bases, with 19 bases sitting between them. This CDR3 comprises 16 residues. Germline V CDR1 and CDR2: SNHLY, FYNNEI.

Worth noting for this clone: Lacking the conserved final phenylalanine or tryptophan, this CDR3 likely reflects a read error. The gene calls are TRBV5-1 and TRBJ2-7, with D possibly TRBD1 on 6 matching bases. CDR3 length equals 13 residues. In germline, CDR1 is SGHRS, CDR2 YFSETQ. V lost 5 bases to trimming and J lost 1 base, with 10 bases between them. The CDR3 sequence is CASRRQESYEQYL. As DNA, the CDR3 is TGCGCCAGCAGACGACAGGAATCCTACGAGCAGTACCTC.

The genes are TRBV29-1 and TRBJ2-1; weak D call: TRBD1 (7 bases). The CDR3 runs 12 residues. In germline, CDR1 is SQVTM, CDR2 ANQGSEA. Trimming took off 5 bases at V and 5 bases at J, with 10 bases between the two ends. Written as DNA, the CDR3 is TGCAGCGTTCCCAGGGGGGACAATGAGCAGTTCTTC. As protein: CSVPRGDNEQFF.

V is TRBV5-1 and J is TRBJ2-1; TRBD1 matches at 11 bases. This CDR3 is 17 amino acids long. CDR1 and CDR2 from the germline V gene are SGHRS and YFSETQ. With 4 bases clipped from V and 6 bases from J, the junction kept 12 bases outside the gene matches. The CDR3 DNA reads TGCGCCAGCAGCCAGGGGGACAGGGGGTCCCTAGGCAATGAGCAGTTCTTC. Its translation is CASSQGDRGSLGNEQFF. The whole variable domain, remainder taken from reference TRBV5-1 and TRBJ2-1, is KAGVTQTPRYLIKTRGQQVTLSCSPISGHRSVSWYQQTPGQGLQFLFEYFSETQRNKGNFPGRFSGRQFSNSRSEMNVSTLELGDSALYLCASSQGDRGSLGNEQFFGPGTRLTVL.

The chain links TRBV16 to TRBJ2-7, with a possible D match to TRBD2 (6 bases). The CDR3 spans 17 residues. V lost 0 bases, J lost 4 bases, and 19 bases lay in between. In germline, CDR1 is KGHSY, CDR2 FQNENV. The CDR3 is CASSQSDGSGRIYEQYF. DNA of the CDR3: TGTGCCAGCAGCCAATCCGACGGGAGCGGGCGCATTTACGAGCAGTACTTC.

Regarding this clone: Since the CDR3 does not end with the conserved phenylalanine or tryptophan, this likely comes from a read error. The DNA is omitted, as the CDR3 cannot be located on it reliably, and the CDR3 follows TCRdb's listing. This chain links TRBV7-6 with TRBJ1-1. The CDR3 is 14 residues long, ends included. Germline V lookup: CDR1 SGHVS, CDR2 FNYEAQ. The CDR3 sequence: CASSLTGVGGEAFS.

The chain couples TRBV29-1 to TRBJ2-1; 10 bases fit TRBD2. The CDR3 loop spans 15 amino acids. In germline, CDR1 is SQVTM, CDR2 ANQGSEA. Unmatched junction bases numbered 8, after V lost 6 bases and J lost 3 bases. The CDR3 region is CSVRIAGGYYNEQFF. The CDR3 DNA reads as TGCAGCGTCCGCATAGCGGGGGGATACTACAATGAGCAGTTCTTC.